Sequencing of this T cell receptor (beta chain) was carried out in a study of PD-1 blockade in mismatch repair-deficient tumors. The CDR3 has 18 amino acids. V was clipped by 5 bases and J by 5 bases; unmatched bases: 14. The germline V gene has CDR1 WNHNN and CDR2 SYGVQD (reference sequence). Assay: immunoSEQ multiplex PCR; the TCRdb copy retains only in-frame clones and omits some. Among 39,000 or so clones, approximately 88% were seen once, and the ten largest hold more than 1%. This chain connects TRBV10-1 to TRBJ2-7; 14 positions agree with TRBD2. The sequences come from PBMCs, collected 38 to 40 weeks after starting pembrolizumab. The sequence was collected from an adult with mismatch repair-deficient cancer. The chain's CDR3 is CASSSSTSGRALLHEQYF. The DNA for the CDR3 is TGCGCCAGCAGTAGTTCGACTAGCGGGAGGGCCTTACTCCACGAGCAGTACTTC.